Following are 30 T cell receptor beta chains from one sample sequenced in a study of control samples from healthy donors and cancer patients. Measured with immunoSEQ multiplex PCR; TCRdb has only the in-frame clones, and not every one. The table lists about 140,000 clones, 94% of them singletons. Sequencing used blood. Every receptor here comes from a middle-aged man in good health.

The chain uses TRBV19 and TRBJ2-2; D uncertain. The CDR3 sequence is 12 residues long. The germline V gene encodes CDR1 LNHDA and CDR2 SQIVND (reference sequence). Trimming left V 4 bases short and J 5 bases short, with 5 bases between. Here the CDR3 reads CASSRDTGELFF. In DNA form, the CDR3 reads TGTGCCAGTAGTAGAGATACCGGGGAGCTGTTTTTT.

The chain couples TRBV24-1 to TRBJ1-1; D call uncertain. This CDR3 spans 12 amino acids. The V gene lost 3 bases and the J gene lost 4 bases, with 5 bases spanning the gap. Germline loops: CDR1 KGHDR, CDR2 SFDVKD. The CDR3 loop is CATSDGPTEAFF. The CDR3 bases are TGTGCCACCAGTGATGGGCCCACTGAAGCTTTCTTT.

The genes are TRBV4-1 and TRBJ1-1; TRBD1 is a possible D gene (6 bases). CDR1 is MGHRA and CDR2 is YSYEKL in the germline V gene. This CDR3 comprises 13 residues. Trimming stripped 2 bases from V and 5 bases from J, with 9 bases between. This CDR3 reads CASSQQGRTEAFF. The CDR3 DNA sequence: TGCGCCAGCAGCCAACAGGGGAGGACTGAAGCTTTCTTT.

The V call is TRBV28, the J call TRBJ1-4; perhaps TRBD1 as D (6 bases). V lost 5 bases and J 2 bases, leaving 15 bases between the germline ends. CDR1 is MDHEN and CDR2 is SYDVKM in the germline V gene. The CDR3 runs 16 residues. CDR3: CASSAREGETNEKLFF. CDR3 DNA sequence: TGTGCCAGCAGTGCCAGGGAGGGGGAGACTAATGAAAAACTGTTTTTT.

The chain joins TRBV2 to TRBJ1-3, with D uncertain. CDR1 and CDR2 from the germline V gene are SNHLY and FYNNEI. This CDR3 contains 12 residues. Trimming took off 5 bases at V and 6 bases at J, with 8 bases between the two ends. Here the CDR3 reads CASSRKENTIYF. The DNA for the CDR3 is TGTGCCAGCAGTAGGAAGGAAAACACCATATATTTT. Full variable domain (outside the CDR3, taken from reference TRBV2 and TRBJ1-3): EPEVTQTPSHQVTQMGQEVILRCVPISNHLYFYWYRQILGQKVEFLVSFYNNEISEKSEIFDDQFSVERPDGSNFTLKIRSTKLEDSAMYFCASSRKENTIYFGEGSWLTVV.

The chain is built from TRBV12-3 or TRBV12-4 and TRBJ2-4, with no clear D. The CDR3 sequence is 12 residues long. V lost 6 bases to trimming and J lost 3 bases, with 6 bases between them. CDR3 in amino acids: CASSLSKNIQYF. CDR3 DNA sequence: TGTGCCAGCAGCTTAAGCAAAAACATTCAGTACTTC.

The DNA of the CDR3 is TGTGCCAGCAGTGACTCTGGCGGAAGCACAGATACGCAGTATTTT. Translating it yields CASSDSGGSTDTQYF. The chain couples TRBV6-4 to TRBJ2-3; D unclear. V lost 0 bases and J lost 0, with 7 bases in between. This CDR3 has 15 amino acids. Germline lookup yields CDR1 MRHNA and CDR2 SNTAGT.

The V and J genes are TRBV18 and TRBJ1-1; D call uncertain. The length of the CDR3 is 11 residues. V lost 5 bases and J lost 6, with 7 bases in between. Per the germline V gene, CDR1 is KGHSH and CDR2 is LQKENI. The CDR3 sequence: CASSGLAEAFF. In DNA form, the CDR3 reads TGTGCCAGCTCAGGGTTGGCTGAAGCTTTCTTT.

The J gene is TRBJ2-2, the V gene TRBV28, with 8 bases identical to TRBD1. CDR3 length: 16 residues. Trimming removed 8 bases from V and 1 base from J; junction bases left unmatched: 9. The germline V gene has CDR1 MDHEN and CDR2 SYDVKM. In nucleotides, the CDR3 is TGTGCCAGCGCTAGACCGGGACAGGAGAACACCGGGGAGCTGTTTTTT. Its protein product is CASARPGQENTGELFF.

By proportion, this clone is medium-sized. The J gene is TRBJ2-6, the V gene TRBV10-1; D uncertain. V lost 2 bases and J 0 bases, leaving 5 bases between the germline ends. Germline lookup yields CDR1 WNHNN and CDR2 SYGVQD (reference sequence). The CDR3 sequence is 15 residues long. The CDR3 coding sequence is TGCGCCAGCAGTGAGGGAAGCTCTGGGGCCAACGTCCTGACTTTC. Protein: CASSEGSSGANVLTF.

V is TRBV28 and J is TRBJ1-1, with D tentatively TRBD1 (6 bases). This CDR3 comprises 15 residues. The germline V and J ends were trimmed by 5 bases and 3 bases, with 16 bases remaining between them. From germline, CDR1 is MDHEN and CDR2 SYDVKM. This chain's CDR3 is CASSAEQGWYTEAFF. In DNA, the CDR3 is TGTGCCAGCAGTGCTGAACAGGGATGGTACACTGAAGCTTTCTTT. Supplemented by reference TRBV28 and TRBJ1-1, the full variable domain reads DVKVTQSSRYLVKRTGEKVFLECVQDMDHENMFWYRQDPGLGLRLIYFSYDVKMKEKGDIPEGYSVSREKKERFSLILESASTNQTSMYLCASSAEQGWYTEAFFGQGTRLTVV.

V is TRBV25-1 and J is TRBJ1-1; D unclear. Trimming cost V 3 bases and J 0 bases, with 2 bases left between them. Germline V lookup: CDR1 MGHDK, CDR2 SYGVNS. There are 12 residues in the CDR3. This chain's CDR3 is CASSELNTEAFF. The CDR3, as DNA: TGTGCCAGCAGTGAGTTGAACACTGAAGCTTTCTTT.

The CDR3 region has the DNA TGTGCCAGCAGTTCCGCAAAACGTTTCTCTGGAAACACCATATATTTT. It translates to CASSSAKRFSGNTIYF. The chain has TRBV6-5 and TRBJ1-3; no firm D call. The length of the CDR3 is 16 residues. Germline lookup yields CDR1 MNHEY and CDR2 SVGAGI. V lost 4 bases, J lost 0 bases, and 13 bases lay in between.

This clone was counted once. The chain recombines TRBV9 with TRBJ1-2, with 8 bases that match TRBD1. The CDR3 contains 13 residues. CDR1 SGDLS and CDR2 YYNGEE come from the germline V gene. With 7 bases clipped from V and 6 bases from J, the junction kept 8 bases outside the gene matches. The CDR3 sequence: CASRTIQGDGYTF. The CDR3 bases are TGTGCCAGCCGCACTATACAGGGGGATGGCTACACCTTC.

This clone has only one observation. The chain joins TRBV7-2 to TRBJ2-5; D perhaps matches TRBD2 (6 bases). CDR1 is SGHTA, CDR2 FQGNSA, per germline. Trimming stripped 4 bases from V and 5 bases from J, with 14 bases between. This CDR3 spans 14 amino acids. CDR3 bases: TGTGCCAGCAGCTGGGGAAGACTAGGGGAGACCCAGTACTTC. It yields the protein CASSWGRLGETQYF. Together with reference TRBV7-2 and TRBJ2-5, the CDR3 gives the full variable domain: GAGVSQSPSNKVTEKGKDVELRCDPISGHTALYWYRQSLGQGLEFLIYFQGNSAPDKSGLPSDRFSAERTGGSVSTLTIQRTQQEDSAVYLCASSWGRLGETQYFGPGTRLLVL.

The chain couples TRBV6-2 or TRBV6-3 to TRBJ1-3; D remains unclear. Germline V gives CDR1 MNHEY, CDR2 SVGEGT. Trimming took off 6 bases at V and 3 bases at J, with 9 bases between the two ends. The CDR3 consists of 13 residues. CDR3 in DNA: TGTGCCAGCAGCCTGGAGGGTGGAAACACCATATATTTT. As protein: CASSLEGGNTIYF.

The V gene is TRBV6-5, the J gene TRBJ2-5; 7 bases align to TRBD1. With V trimmed by 5 bases and J by 5 bases, 8 bases remained unmatched. CDR1 MNHEY and CDR2 SVGAGI come from the germline V gene. This CDR3 has 14 amino acids. CDR3 sequence: CASSPRDSVETQYF. CDR3 nucleotide sequence: TGTGCCAGCAGTCCCCGGGACAGCGTGGAGACCCAGTACTTC.

The chain couples TRBV19 to TRBJ1-5; D is unresolved. Per germline, CDR1 LNHDA and CDR2 SQIVND (reference sequence). Deletions cut 3 bases from V and 0 bases from J, with 9 bases between. The CDR3 spans 15 residues. The CDR3 nucleotides are TGTGCCAGTAGTATGGGTGGACTTAGCAATCAGCCCCAGCATTTT. Translation: CASSMGGLSNQPQHF.

The rearrangement links TRBV4-1 to TRBJ1-2; perhaps TRBD1 as D (6 bases). V was clipped by 0 bases and J by 6 bases, with 14 bases between them. Germline V CDR1 and CDR2: MGHRA, YSYEKL. This CDR3 spans 15 amino acids. This CDR3 reads CASSQDTGGVNGYTF. CDR3 DNA: TGCGCCAGCAGCCAAGATACGGGGGGCGTAAATGGCTACACCTTC.

The V call is TRBV12-5, the J call TRBJ2-2; tentatively, D is TRBD1 (6 bases). The CDR3 length is 17 residues. Trimming pared 3 bases from V and 1 base from J, leaving 15 bases between. The V gene's germline CDR1 is LGHNT and CDR2 FRNRAP. CDR3 DNA: TGTGCTAGTGGTTTTGGGCAGGGCAGGGGGAACACCGGGGAGCTGTTTTTT. The encoded protein is CASGFGQGRGNTGELFF.

A note on this clone: The final CDR3 position lacks the conserved phenylalanine or tryptophan, pointing to a likely read error. This chain uses TRBV6-5 with TRBJ2-4, with D unresolved. Trimming took 6 bases from V and 3 from J, leaving 12 bases between them. This CDR3 spans 14 amino acids. Looked up from germline, CDR1 is MNHEY and CDR2 is SVGAGI. CDR3 coding DNA: TGTGCCAGCAGCCATGACACGCGCAAAAACATTCAGTACCTC. Amino acids: CASSHDTRKNIQYL.

This chain connects TRBV9 to TRBJ2-3, with D perhaps TRBD1 or TRBD2 (6 bases each). V lost 5 bases and J 3 bases, leaving 16 bases between the germline ends. The CDR3 loop spans 15 amino acids. Germline lookup yields CDR1 SGDLS and CDR2 YYNGEE. In DNA, the CDR3 is TGTGCCAGCAGTGCTAGGAGGGGGGCGACAGATACGCAGTATTTT. It encodes CASSARRGATDTQYF.

This rearrangement joins TRBV11-3 to TRBJ1-3, with 7 bases matching TRBD1. The CDR3 consists of 16 residues. The V gene end was trimmed by 5 bases and the J gene end by 1 base; junction bases not matched to a gene: 8. The germline V gene has CDR1 SGHNT and CDR2 YENEEA. CDR3 bases: TGTGCCAGCAGCCCGAGAGACAGGGCGTCTGGAAACACCATATATTTT. It yields the protein CASSPRDRASGNTIYF.

The J gene is TRBJ2-7, the V gene TRBV7-8, with D hard to call. The CDR3 extends over 14 amino acids. Germline CDR1 and CDR2: SGHVS and FQNEAQ. Trimming shortened V by 0 bases and J by 4 bases, and 10 bases separated the two germline ends. The CDR3 DNA sequence: TGTGCCAGCAGCTTAGCTTCCCTGGGGTACGAGCAGTACTTC. Its protein is CASSLASLGYEQYF.

The V call is TRBV4-3, the J call TRBJ2-7; possibly TRBD1 for D (6 bases). CDR1 and CDR2 from the germline V gene are LGHNA and YSLEER. Trimming cost V 4 bases and J 4 bases, with 23 bases left between them. There are 17 residues in the CDR3. The CDR3: CASSLERTASSDYEQYF. Written as DNA, the CDR3 is TGCGCCAGCAGCCTCGAGCGGACAGCCTCGAGCGATTACGAGCAGTACTTC.

The rearrangement joins TRBV28 to TRBJ1-1; perhaps TRBD1 as D (6 bases). V lost 5 bases and J lost 6, with 25 bases in between. This CDR3 region has 17 residues. CDR1 and CDR2 (germline): MDHEN, SYDVKM. CDR3 nucleotides: TGTGCCAGCAGTCCCACGGGGTGGGGGCGAGAGGAATCTGAAGCTTTCTTT. Translating gives CASSPTGWGREESEAFF.

CDR3 residues: CASSPYRTDLGANVLTF. In DNA, the CDR3 is TGTGCCAGCAGCCCCTACCGAACAGACCTTGGGGCCAACGTCCTGACTTTC. The chain recombines TRBV3-1 (or the pseudogene TRBV3-2) with TRBJ2-6; no reliable D call. CDR3 size: 17 residues. V was cut by 4 bases and J by 3 bases, with 16 bases left in between. Germline CDR1 is LGHDT and CDR2 is YNNKEL (reference sequence).

The rearrangement joins TRBV9 to TRBJ1-2; a weak D match, TRBD1 (6 bases). The V end was cut by 2 bases, the J end by 6 bases, with 20 bases between. Germline CDR1 reads SGDLS; CDR2 reads YYNGEE. The CDR3 loop spans 16 amino acids. CDR3 sequence (DNA): TGTGCCAGCAGCGTTAGCCTGGCAGGGGTAGAGGATGGCTACACCTTC. Its translation: CASSVSLAGVEDGYTF.

The chain has TRBV18 and TRBJ1-6; no clear D gene. This CDR3 is built from 18 residues. The germline gives CDR1 KGHSH, CDR2 LQKENI. V lost 3 bases, J lost 0 bases, and 15 bases lay in between. The CDR3 DNA sequence: TGTGCCAGCTCACCGCCTAGCAGGCCCAACTCCTATAATTCACCCCTCCACTTT. Translated: CASSPPSRPNSYNSPLHF.

The chain is built from TRBV2 and TRBJ2-3; no reliable D call. CDR1 and CDR2 (germline): SNHLY, FYNNEI. With 3 bases removed from V and 7 bases from J, the gap between germline ends came to 17 bases. This CDR3 comprises 15 residues. The CDR3 nucleotides are TGTGCCAGCAGTGATTGGTTAATGAATCGAAATACGCAGTATTTT. This codes for CASSDWLMNRNTQYF.